In this sample, the clone carrying this T cell receptor (beta chain) turned up many times. Its antigen remains unknown. This entry belongs to a study of T cells in Graves' hyperthyroidism and ophthalmopathy. At the level of the study: Peripheral blood samples were taken at initial diagnosis, prior to any treatment.

Researchers took RNA transcripts and amplified the TCR beta CDR3 regions from them. The HTBI set primed first-round TCR CDR3 RT-PCR. Each CDR3 protein is one row after TCRdb ran MiXCR on the multiplex PCR reads. The table lists around 340,000 distinct CDR3 sequences, about 15% of them singletons, with around 23% in the top ten. Findings and limits, study-wide: Most thyroid clonotypes expanded above 0.001 appeared in blood too.

Based on clinical symptoms, serum thyroxine and TRAb, thyroid ultrasound and orbital computed tomography, diagnoses were reached. This clonotype was obtained from a woman in her twenties or thirties with Graves' hyperthyroidism. The specimen sequenced was blood.

In nucleotides, the CDR3 is TGTGCCAGCAGCCACAAGGGACAGACGAACACTGAAGCTTTCTTT. Amino acid sequence: CASSHKGQTNTEAFF. The V gene is TRBV5-6, the J gene TRBJ1-1; 7 nucleotides align to TRBD1. The CDR3 sequence is 15 residues long. The junction had 7 bases not matched to a gene; V was cut back by 4 bases and J by 1 base. Germline V lookup: CDR1 SGHDT, CDR2 YYEEEE. Supplemented by reference TRBV5-6 and TRBJ1-1, the full variable domain reads DAGVTQSPTHLIKTRGQQVTLRCSPKSGHDTVSWYQQALGQGPQFIFQYYEEEERQRGNFPDRFSGHQFPNYSSELNVNALLLGDSALYLCASSHKGQTNTEAFFGQGTRLTVV.